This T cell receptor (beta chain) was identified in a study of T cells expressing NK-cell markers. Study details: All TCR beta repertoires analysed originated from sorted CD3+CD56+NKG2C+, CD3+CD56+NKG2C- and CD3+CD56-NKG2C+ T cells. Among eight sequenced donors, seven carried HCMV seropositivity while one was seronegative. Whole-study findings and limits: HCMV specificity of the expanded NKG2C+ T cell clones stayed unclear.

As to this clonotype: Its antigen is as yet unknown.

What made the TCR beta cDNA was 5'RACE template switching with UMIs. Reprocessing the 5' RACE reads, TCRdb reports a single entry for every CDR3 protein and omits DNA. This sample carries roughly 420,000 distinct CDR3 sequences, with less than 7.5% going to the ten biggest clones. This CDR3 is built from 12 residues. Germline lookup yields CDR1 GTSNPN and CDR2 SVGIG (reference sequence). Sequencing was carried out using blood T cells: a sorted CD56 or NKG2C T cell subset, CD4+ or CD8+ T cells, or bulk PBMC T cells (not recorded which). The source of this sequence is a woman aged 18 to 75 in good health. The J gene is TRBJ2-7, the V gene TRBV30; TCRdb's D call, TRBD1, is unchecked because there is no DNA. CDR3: CAWSRDRPEQYF.